A selection of T cell receptor beta chains follows, all from one sample in a study of blood T cells in healthy people across ages. TCRdb used MiXCR to reprocess the 5' RACE reads, holding one entry per CDR3 protein. The table lists approximately 830,000 distinct CDR3 sequences, around 62% of them singletons. The sample taken for sequencing was blood. All receptors derive from a young man in good health. Each CDR3 is given with its conserved first and last residue. The order of the fields is J gene, clone size, V gene, CDR3 protein. The size entry is marked missing in some rows and otherwise reads once, few, many or a size class.

J gene: TRBJ2-3
clone size: once
V gene: TRBV20-1
CDR3 protein: CSASGRGGSTDTQYF

J gene: TRBJ2-1
clone size: few
V gene: TRBV5-1
CDR3 protein: CASSLGPSATYNEQFF

J gene: TRBJ2-3
clone size: few
V gene: TRBV29-1
CDR3 protein: CSVRRTGNPMADTQYF

J gene: TRBJ2-7
clone size: NA
V gene: TRBV27
CDR3 protein: CASKQGNNEQYF

J gene: TRBJ1-6
clone size: NA
V gene: TRBV12-3/TRBV12-4
CDR3 protein: CASTLGTGRSPLHF

J gene: TRBJ2-5
clone size: NA
V gene: TRBV2
CDR3 protein: CASSETSRETQYF

J gene: TRBJ2-1
clone size: few
V gene: TRBV7-3
CDR3 protein: CASSLAHGNEQFF

J gene: TRBJ2-7
clone size: few
V gene: TRBV27
CDR3 protein: CASSFSVGGSYEQYF

J gene: TRBJ2-3
clone size: few
V gene: TRBV9
CDR3 protein: CASSETSGTDTQYF

J gene: TRBJ2-3
clone size: NA
V gene: TRBV7-3
CDR3 protein: CASSGGKGADTQYF

J gene: TRBJ1-6
clone size: NA
V gene: TRBV7-9
CDR3 protein: CASSFGSLRTPSYNSPLHF

J gene: TRBJ2-3
clone size: NA
V gene: TRBV9
CDR3 protein: CASSVARFDPDTQYF

J gene: TRBJ2-3
clone size: NA
V gene: TRBV5-6
CDR3 protein: CASSLAGSAFTSTDTQYF

J gene: TRBJ2-1
clone size: NA
V gene: TRBV29-1
CDR3 protein: CSVEGYSGGTYNEQFF

J gene: NA
clone size: NA
V gene: TRBV7-2
CDR3 protein: CASSLSTGESNIQYF

J gene: TRBJ2-1
clone size: NA
V gene: TRBV20-1
CDR3 protein: CSARKSPNEQFF

J gene: TRBJ1-1
clone size: NA
V gene: TRBV3-1
CDR3 protein: CASTPDRRRNTEAFF

J gene: TRBJ2-1
clone size: NA
V gene: TRBV11-3
CDR3 protein: CASSLPAGKGEQFF

J gene: TRBJ2-1
clone size: few
V gene: TRBV7-9
CDR3 protein: CASSFGPRRVDEQFF

J gene: NA
clone size: NA
V gene: TRBV29-1
CDR3 protein: CSVEETGEETQYF

J gene: TRBJ1-4
clone size: NA
V gene: TRBV7-9
CDR3 protein: CASSLGDGLVREKLFF

J gene: TRBJ1-2
clone size: NA
V gene: TRBV29-1
CDR3 protein: CSATVTNYGYTF

J gene: NA
clone size: once
V gene: TRBV10-3
CDR3 protein: CAISVQSGETQFF

J gene: TRBJ1-2
clone size: NA
V gene: TRBV4-3
CDR3 protein: CASSQDGFSPNYGYTF

J gene: TRBJ2-1
clone size: NA
V gene: TRBV9
CDR3 protein: CASSAGLAGSHRLKFF

J gene: TRBJ2-1
clone size: many
V gene: TRBV24-1
CDR3 protein: CATSDFGRRNEQFF

J gene: TRBJ2-1
clone size: few
V gene: TRBV7-3
CDR3 protein: CASSPRLAGGREQFF

J gene: TRBJ1-1
clone size: NA
V gene: TRBV20-1
CDR3 protein: CSARQDRTNTEAFF

J gene: TRBJ2-5
clone size: few
V gene: TRBV4-3
CDR3 protein: CASSQVGTQETQYF

J gene: TRBJ2-3
clone size: NA
V gene: TRBV7-2
CDR3 protein: CASSLTGTSAGDTQYF

J gene: TRBJ2-3
clone size: few
V gene: TRBV20-1
CDR3 protein: CSARVGAWEGGTQYF

J gene: TRBJ2-2
clone size: NA
V gene: TRBV2
CDR3 protein: CASTRIVQGTGELFF

J gene: TRBJ1-6
clone size: NA
V gene: TRBV21-1
CDR3 protein: CASSPQRTGAHSPLHF

J gene: TRBJ2-3
clone size: NA
V gene: TRBV15
CDR3 protein: CATSRAKGGSDTQYF

J gene: TRBJ2-6
clone size: NA
V gene: TRBV7-3
CDR3 protein: CASSIQGGGANVLTF

J gene: TRBJ2-7
clone size: many
V gene: TRBV15
CDR3 protein: CATSRDETSGGLQYF

J gene: TRBJ2-2
clone size: NA
V gene: TRBV4-3
CDR3 protein: CASSHTTGRLSGELFF

J gene: TRBJ2-3
clone size: NA
V gene: TRBV27
CDR3 protein: CASSFRTSGDAQYF

J gene: TRBJ2-7
clone size: few
V gene: TRBV25-1
CDR3 protein: CASTQTGGGLYEQYF

J gene: TRBJ2-7
clone size: NA
V gene: TRBV12-3/TRBV12-4
CDR3 protein: CASSPDRDKAGEQYF

J gene: TRBJ1-1
clone size: NA
V gene: TRBV5-1
CDR3 protein: CASSRVPHSEAFF

J gene: TRBJ2-7
clone size: few
V gene: TRBV9
CDR3 protein: CASSNGQGRYEQYF

J gene: TRBJ2-7
clone size: NA
V gene: TRBV20-1
CDR3 protein: CSARDRGQYF

J gene: TRBJ2-6
clone size: NA
V gene: TRBV6-4
CDR3 protein: CASSEGMSSGANVLTF

J gene: TRBJ1-2
clone size: NA
V gene: TRBV11-2
CDR3 protein: CASSLGGSGYGYTF

J gene: TRBJ2-1
clone size: NA
V gene: TRBV4-1
CDR3 protein: CASSREQDNEQFF

J gene: TRBJ2-1
clone size: NA
V gene: TRBV5-1
CDR3 protein: CASSSDRGVSNEQFF

J gene: TRBJ1-2
clone size: NA
V gene: TRBV12-3/TRBV12-4
CDR3 protein: CASLPAYGYTF

J gene: TRBJ2-1
clone size: NA
V gene: TRBV28
CDR3 protein: CASRRTGLLGNEQFF

J gene: TRBJ1-2
clone size: NA
V gene: TRBV4-1
CDR3 protein: CASSPVEDGGFYGYTF

J gene: TRBJ2-5
clone size: few
V gene: TRBV5-1
CDR3 protein: CASSLDIFETQYF

J gene: TRBJ2-5
clone size: NA
V gene: TRBV4-2
CDR3 protein: CASSQDNGGQGQETQYF

J gene: TRBJ2-7
clone size: NA
V gene: TRBV5-1
CDR3 protein: CASSLAAPFAYEQYF

J gene: TRBJ1-1
clone size: NA
V gene: TRBV20-1
CDR3 protein: CSARDLAGTNTEAFF

J gene: TRBJ2-6
clone size: few
V gene: TRBV18
CDR3 protein: CASSPPGGRSGANVLTF

J gene: TRBJ1-3
clone size: NA
V gene: TRBV9
CDR3 protein: CASSALQSGTTIYF

J gene: TRBJ1-1
clone size: NA
V gene: TRBV7-2
CDR3 protein: CASSYRSNTEAFF